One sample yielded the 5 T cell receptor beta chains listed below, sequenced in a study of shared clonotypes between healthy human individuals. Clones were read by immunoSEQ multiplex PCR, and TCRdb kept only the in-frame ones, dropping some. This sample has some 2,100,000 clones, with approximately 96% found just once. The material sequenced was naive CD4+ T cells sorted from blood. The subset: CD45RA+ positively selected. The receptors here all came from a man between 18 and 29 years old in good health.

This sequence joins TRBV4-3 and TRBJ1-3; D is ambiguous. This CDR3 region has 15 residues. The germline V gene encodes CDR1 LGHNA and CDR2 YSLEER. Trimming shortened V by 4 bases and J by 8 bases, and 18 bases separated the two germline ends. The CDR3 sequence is CASSRNSNEWDTIYF. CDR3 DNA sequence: TGCGCCAGCAGCCGGAACAGTAACGAATGGGACACCATATATTTT.

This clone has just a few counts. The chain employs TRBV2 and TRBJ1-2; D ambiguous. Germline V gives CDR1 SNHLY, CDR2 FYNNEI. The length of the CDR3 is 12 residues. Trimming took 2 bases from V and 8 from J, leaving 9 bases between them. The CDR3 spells CASSELGSGYTF. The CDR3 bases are TGTGCCAGCAGTGAACTAGGGTCGGGCTACACCTTC. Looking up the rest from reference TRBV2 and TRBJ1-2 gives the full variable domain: EPEVTQTPSHQVTQMGQEVILRCVPISNHLYFYWYRQILGQKVEFLVSFYNNEISEKSEIFDDQFSVERPDGSNFTLKIRSTKLEDSAMYFCASSELGSGYTFGSGTRLTVV.

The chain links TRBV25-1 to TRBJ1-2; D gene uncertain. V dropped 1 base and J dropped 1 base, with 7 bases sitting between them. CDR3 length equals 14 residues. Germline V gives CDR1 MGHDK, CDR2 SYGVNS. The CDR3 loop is CASSESVINYGYTF. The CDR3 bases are TGTGCCAGCAGTGAATCTGTCATTAACTATGGCTACACCTTC.

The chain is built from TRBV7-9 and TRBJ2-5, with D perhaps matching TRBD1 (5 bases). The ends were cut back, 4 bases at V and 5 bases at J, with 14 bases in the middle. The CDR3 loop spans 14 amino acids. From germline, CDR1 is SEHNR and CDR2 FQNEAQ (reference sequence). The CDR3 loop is CASSSDRNSETQYF. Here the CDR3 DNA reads TGTGCCAGCAGCTCCGACAGAAACTCGGAGACCCAGTACTTC.

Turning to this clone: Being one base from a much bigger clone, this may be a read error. The CDR3 protein is CASSSDGNTEAFF. CDR3 DNA sequence: TGTGCCAGCAGCTCAGACGGGAACACTGAAGCTTTCTTT. The chain employs TRBV5-4 and TRBJ1-1; no firm D call. This CDR3 has 13 amino acids. Germline V gene sequence: CDR1 SGHNT, CDR2 YYREEE (reference sequence). V lost 3 bases, J lost 1 base, and 7 bases lay in between.